This T cell receptor beta chain stems from a study of blood T cell repertoires in COVID-19. On the study more broadly: Both acute and convalescent COVID-19 samples were obtained from the United States, Italy and Spain. T cells, B-cell-depleted T cells, or PBMCs supplied cDNA or gDNA.

The protocol was immunoSEQ multiplex PCR, while the TCRdb copy is restricted to in-frame clones and leaves out a portion. This table has approximately 190,000 clones, 84% appearing once. Each participant's cohort was designated according to participant-reported clinical history. Shortly before study entry, within 2 weeks, exposed participants had met a COVID-19 case. Germline loops: CDR1 SGHRS, CDR2 YFSETQ. The CDR3 covers 16 residues. The V and J ends lost 4 bases and 6 bases respectively, with 20 bases between them. The chain links TRBV5-1 to TRBJ1-5; possible D gene TRBD1, 5 bases. This TCR came from a woman younger than 45 who had been exposed to COVID-19. Sequenced input: PBMCs or T cells enriched from blood (not recorded which). CDR3: CASSEGTKGAGQPQHF. The CDR3 DNA reads TGCGCCAGCAGCGAAGGGACCAAGGGAGCGGGTCAGCCCCAGCATTTT.